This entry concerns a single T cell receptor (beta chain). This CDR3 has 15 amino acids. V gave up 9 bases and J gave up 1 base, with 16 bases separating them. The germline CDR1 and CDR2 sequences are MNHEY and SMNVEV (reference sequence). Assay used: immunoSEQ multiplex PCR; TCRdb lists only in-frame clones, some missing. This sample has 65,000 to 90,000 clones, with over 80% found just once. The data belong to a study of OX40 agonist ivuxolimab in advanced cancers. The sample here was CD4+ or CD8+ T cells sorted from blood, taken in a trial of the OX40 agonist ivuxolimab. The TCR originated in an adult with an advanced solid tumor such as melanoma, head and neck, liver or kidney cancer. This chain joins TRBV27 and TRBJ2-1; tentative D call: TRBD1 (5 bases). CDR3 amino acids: CASNSRASSYNEQFF. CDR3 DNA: TGTGCCAGTAATAGCAGGGCCTCTTCCTACAATGAGCAGTTCTTC.